This TCR beta chain was recorded in a study of T cells in localized non-small cell lung cancer. Findings and limits, study-wide: Tumor samples were not multi-region, leaving intratumor heterogeneity unexcluded.

The CDR3 runs to 15 residues. From germline, CDR1 is SGHAT and CDR2 FQNNGV. V shed 5 bases and J 2 bases; nucleotides not matched to a gene: 5. This clone was observed once. What it binds is not known. Method: immunoSEQ multiplex PCR; TCRdb's copy keeps in-frame clones and lacks some. Of over 20,000 clones listed, about 85% are singletons. The chain has TRBV11-2 and TRBJ1-1, with 10 bases identical to TRBD1. Sequencing was performed on peripheral blood, taken before any cancer treatment. This TCR was recovered from a man aged 40-75 years with stage III squamous cell lung carcinoma. This CDR3 is CASSIWTGGNTEAFF. In nucleotides, the CDR3 is TGTGCCAGCAGCATTTGGACAGGGGGTAACACTGAAGCTTTCTTT.